One T cell receptor (beta chain) is described in this entry. These data come from a study of blood T cells in healthy people across ages. The overall study: Capture by template switching was about one barcoded beta molecule per two T cells.

CDR1 and CDR2 from the germline V gene are SGHTA and FQGNSA. J gave up 6 bases and V 5 bases, and 13 bases lay outside the gene matches. The CDR3 spans 19 residues. The second PCR ran about 6 to 12 cycles with a sample-barcoded 5' primer and J-beta primers. Every molecule of cDNA carried a tag from a template-switch adaptor with 12 random nucleotides. In TCRdb, the 5' RACE reads were re-called with MiXCR into one record per CDR3 protein. This table has about 1.8 million distinct CDR3 sequences, less than 50% appearing once. The V gene is TRBV7-2, the J gene TRBJ2-1, with TRBD2 identical over 16 bases. The TCR comes from a woman aged 40-49 years in good health. Material: blood. The DNA for the CDR3 is TGTGCCAGCAGCGGGACGGGACTAGCGGGGGGGCTTGGGTTCAATGAGCAGTTCTTC. It codes for CASSGTGLAGGLGFNEQFF.